One and the same sample provided the 8 T cell receptor beta chains below, sequenced in a study of blood T cells in healthy people across ages. Next came a second PCR, run for about 7 to 11 cycles, which used a sample-barcoded 5' primer along with a J-beta primer mix. TCRdb reprocessed the 5' RACE reads with MiXCR, giving one entry per CDR3 protein. The profile covers under 2,000,000 distinct CDR3 sequences, with about 50% appearing a single time and over 2% taken by the ten largest. Sample: blood. These receptor sequences come from a woman between 40 and 50 years old in good health.

The chain couples TRBV6-1 to TRBJ2-4; TRBD2 matches 7 bases. The V gene end was trimmed by 4 bases and the J gene end by 1 base; junction bases not matched to a gene: 7. The CDR3 spans 16 residues. Per the germline V gene, CDR1 is MNHNS and CDR2 is SASEGT. As DNA, the CDR3 is TGTGCCAGCAGTGTTCGGCTAGCGGATGCCAAAAACATTCAGTACTTC. Translation: CASSVRLADAKNIQYF.

This chain connects TRBV9 to TRBJ2-5; maybe TRBD1 (6 bases). CDR3 length: 14 residues. The V end lost 3 bases, the J end lost 11 bases, and 20 bases lay between the germline ends. CDR1 and CDR2 from the germline V gene are SGDLS and YYNGEE. The CDR3 sequence is CASSGQDRLGEQYF. The DNA for the CDR3 is TGTGCCAGCAGCGGACAGGACCGCCTTGGGGAGCAGTACTTC.

The J gene is TRBJ2-1, the V gene TRBV7-3; D perhaps matches TRBD2 (5 bases). The ends were cut back, 3 bases at V and 0 bases at J, with 9 bases in the middle. The CDR3 extends over 15 amino acids. Germline CDR1 reads SGHTA; CDR2 reads FQGTGA. The CDR3 nucleotides read TGTGCCAGCAGCTTTCAAGCGGCCTCCTACAATGAGCAGTTCTTC. It specifies CASSFQAASYNEQFF.

V usage is TRBV20-1 and J usage is TRBJ2-5, with TRBD1 matching over 9 bases. The V segment lost 2 bases and the J segment 2 bases; nucleotides outside the gene matches: 9. The CDR3 runs to 16 residues. The V gene's germline CDR1 is DFQATT and CDR2 SNEGSKA (reference sequence). CDR3 residues: CSARNRGGQGQETQYF. DNA of the CDR3: TGCAGTGCTAGAAATCGCGGGGGACAGGGACAAGAGACCCAGTACTTC.

The gene calls are TRBV5-1 and TRBJ2-5; 7 bases agree with TRBD2. V lost 6 bases, J lost 5 bases, and 19 bases stayed unmatched. The CDR3 loop spans 17 amino acids. CDR1 and CDR2 (germline): SGHRS, YFSETQ. CDR3 loop: CASTLGGGEVNLETQYF. The CDR3 bases are TGCGCCAGCACCCTCGGGGGAGGGGAGGTAAATTTGGAGACCCAGTACTTC.

V usage is TRBV6-5 and J usage is TRBJ2-6, with TRBD1 identical over 7 bases. Germline V gene lookup returns CDR1 MNHEY and CDR2 SVGAGI. Trimming cost V 2 bases and J 4 bases; bases outside gene matches: 8. This CDR3 spans 17 amino acids. The CDR3 is CASSYKGASGGANVLTF. Here the CDR3 DNA reads TGTGCCAGCAGTTACAAGGGGGCATCCGGCGGGGCCAACGTCCTGACTTTC.

This clonotype turned up a few times. The V and J genes are TRBV6-2 or TRBV6-3 and TRBJ2-3; 9 bases match TRBD1. The CDR3 runs 15 residues. V was pared by 6 bases and J by 6 bases, with 10 bases of the junction left unmatched. CDR1 MNHEY and CDR2 SVGEGT come from the germline V gene. The CDR3 region has the DNA TGTGCCAGCAGAGACCACAGGGGGCTGATGGATACGCAGTATTTT. Protein product: CASRDHRGLMDTQYF.

Written as DNA, the CDR3 is TGTGCCAGCAGCCCATCCGGACAGCAGATCACAGATACGCAGTATTTT. Protein sequence: CASSPSGQQITDTQYF. The rearrangement joins TRBV9 to TRBJ2-3; possibly TRBD1 for D (6 bases). Germline values: CDR1 SGDLS, CDR2 YYNGEE. There are 16 residues in the CDR3. The V end was cut by 4 bases, the J end by 2 bases, with 17 bases between.